This TCR beta chain was retrieved from a study of cytomegalovirus exposure and HLA in healthy donors. CDR1 and CDR2 (germline): GTSNPN, SVGIG (reference sequence). The CDR3 contains 14 residues. V gave up 3 bases and J gave up 2 bases, with 10 bases separating them. PCR amplification relied on 60 Vbeta primers (plus 13 Jbeta primers). Only in-frame clones appear in the TCRdb table, and some are missing; sequencing was by immunoSEQ multiplex PCR. The sample yields 180,000 or so clones, around 76% seen once. This receptor was taken from a man in his forties in good health and CMV-seronegative. Sequencing input: PBMCs. This chain joins TRBV30 and TRBJ2-2, with D possibly being TRBD2 (6 bases). In nucleotides, the CDR3 is TGTGCCTGGAGCCGCGGGGCCAACACCGGGGAGCTGTTTTTT. Protein product: CAWSRGANTGELFF. Filled out from reference TRBV30 and TRBJ2-2, the complete variable domain reads SQTIHQWPATLVQPVGSPLSLECTVEGTSNPNLYWYRQAAGRGLQLLFYSVGIGQISSEVPQNLSASRPQDRQFILSSKKLLLSDSGFYLCAWSRGANTGELFFGEGSRLTVL.